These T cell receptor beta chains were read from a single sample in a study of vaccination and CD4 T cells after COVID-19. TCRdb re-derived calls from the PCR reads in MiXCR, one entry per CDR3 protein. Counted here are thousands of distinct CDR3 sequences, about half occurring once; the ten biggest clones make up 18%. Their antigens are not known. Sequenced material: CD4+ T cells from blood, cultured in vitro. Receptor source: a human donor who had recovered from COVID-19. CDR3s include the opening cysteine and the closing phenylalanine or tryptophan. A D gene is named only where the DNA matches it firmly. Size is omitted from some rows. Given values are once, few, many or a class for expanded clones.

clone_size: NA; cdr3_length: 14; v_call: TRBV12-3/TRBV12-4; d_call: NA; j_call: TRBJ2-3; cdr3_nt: TGTGCCAGCAGTTTAGCGGGGGGGCACGATACGCAGTATTTT; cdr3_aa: CASSLAGGHDTQYF
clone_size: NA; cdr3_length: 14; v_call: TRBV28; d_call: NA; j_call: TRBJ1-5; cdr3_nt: TGTGCCAGCAGCCGCGTGGGGCCGGGGAGGCCCCAGCATTTT; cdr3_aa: CASSRVGPGRPQHF
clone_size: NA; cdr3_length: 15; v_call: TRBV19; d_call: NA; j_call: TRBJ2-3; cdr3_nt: TGTGCCAGTAGTAGCAAAGCGGGCAACACAGATACGCAGTATTTT; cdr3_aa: CASSSKAGNTDTQYF
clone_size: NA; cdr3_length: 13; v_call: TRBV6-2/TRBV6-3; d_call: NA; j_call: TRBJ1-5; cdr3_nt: TGTGCCAGCGGCAGAGATTTCAATCAGCCCCAGCATTTT; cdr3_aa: CASGRDFNQPQHF
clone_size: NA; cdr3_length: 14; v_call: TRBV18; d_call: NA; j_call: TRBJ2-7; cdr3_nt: TGTGCCAGCTCACGTGGCGCGCAAACCTACGAGCAGTACTTC; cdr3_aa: CASSRGAQTYEQYF
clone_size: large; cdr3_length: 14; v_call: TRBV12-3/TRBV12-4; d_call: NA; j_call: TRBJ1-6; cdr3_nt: TGTGCCAGCAGTTTAACTCAAGGGGATTCACCCCTCCACTTT; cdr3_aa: CASSLTQGDSPLHF
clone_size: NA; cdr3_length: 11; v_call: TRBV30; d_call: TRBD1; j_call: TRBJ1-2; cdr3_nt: TGTGCCTGGACCAGGGGGGCTGGCTACACCTTC; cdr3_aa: CAWTRGAGYTF
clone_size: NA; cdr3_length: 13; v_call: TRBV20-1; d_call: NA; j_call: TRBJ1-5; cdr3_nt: TGCAGTGCTAGAGAGGGGGTCAATCAGCCCCAGCATTTT; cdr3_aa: CSAREGVNQPQHF
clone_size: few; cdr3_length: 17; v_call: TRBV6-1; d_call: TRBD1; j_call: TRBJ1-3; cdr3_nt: TGTGCCAGCAGTGAAGGCGGAGGGGGCGCAAGTGGAAACACCATATATTTT; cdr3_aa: CASSEGGGGASGNTIYF
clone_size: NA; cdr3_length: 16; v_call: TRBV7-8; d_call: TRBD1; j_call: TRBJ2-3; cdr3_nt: TGTGCCAGCAGCTTAGCCTTGGGACAGGGGACAGATACGCAGTATTTT; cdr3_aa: CASSLALGQGTDTQYF
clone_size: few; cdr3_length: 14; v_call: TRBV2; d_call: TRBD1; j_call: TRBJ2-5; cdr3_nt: TGTGCCAGCGAATCCGGGACAGGGGGAGAGACCCAGTACTTC; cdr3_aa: CASESGTGGETQYF
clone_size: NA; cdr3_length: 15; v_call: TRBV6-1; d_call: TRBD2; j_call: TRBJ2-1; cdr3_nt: TGTGCCAGCAGTAGGACTAGCGCGGGAGGGGATGAGCAGTTCTTC; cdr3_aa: CASSRTSAGGDEQFF
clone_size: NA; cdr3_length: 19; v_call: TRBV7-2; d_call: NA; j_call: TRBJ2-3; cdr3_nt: TGTGCCAGCAGCCGCCGGCCCCCAAGGCGGGGCGATAACACAGATACGCAGTATTTT; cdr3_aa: CASSRRPPRRGDNTDTQYF
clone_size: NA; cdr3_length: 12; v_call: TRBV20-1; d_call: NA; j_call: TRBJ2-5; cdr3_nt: TGCAGTGCAAGGAGGCTCGGGGAGACCCAGTACTTC; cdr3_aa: CSARRLGETQYF
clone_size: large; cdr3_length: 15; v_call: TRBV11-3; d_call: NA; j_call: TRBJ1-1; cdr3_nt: TGTGCCAGCAGCTCGGGCAGACCGATGGGGGCTGAAGCTTTCTTT; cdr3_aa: CASSSGRPMGAEAFF
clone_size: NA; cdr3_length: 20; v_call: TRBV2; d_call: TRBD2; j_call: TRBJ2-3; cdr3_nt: TGTGCCAGCACCAGTGAGGACCTACTAGCGGGAGGGCTCCGCACAGATACGCAGTATTTT; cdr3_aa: CASTSEDLLAGGLRTDTQYF
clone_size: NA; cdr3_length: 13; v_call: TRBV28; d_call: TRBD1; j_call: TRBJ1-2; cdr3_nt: TGTGCCAGCAGGGGGGACAGGAGCTATGGCTACACCTTC; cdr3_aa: CASRGDRSYGYTF